The 21 T cell receptor beta chains reported below all come from one sample, sequenced in a study of blood T cells in healthy people across ages. Together with a sample-barcoded 5' primer, a J-beta primer mix was included in a second PCR lasting roughly 6 to 12 cycles. TCRdb re-analysed the 5' RACE reads in MiXCR, keeping a single row per CDR3 protein. The sample carries about a million distinct CDR3 sequences, just over 50% recorded once. The sequenced sample was blood. These TCRs come from a woman aged 55 to 70 in good health.

The chain uses TRBV6-2 or TRBV6-3 and TRBJ2-7, with D possibly being TRBD2 (6 bases). Germline V lookup: CDR1 MNHEY, CDR2 SVGEGT. The ends were cut back, 2 bases at V and 2 bases at J, with 16 bases in the middle. The CDR3 sequence is 16 residues long. CDR3 region: CASSYKGLANPYEQYF. The DNA for the CDR3 is TGTGCCAGCAGTTACAAGGGGCTAGCGAATCCCTACGAGCAGTACTTC.

The rearrangement joins TRBV6-2 or TRBV6-3 to TRBJ2-1; 8 nucleotides line up with TRBD1. Germline lookup yields CDR1 MNHEY and CDR2 SVGEGT. With V trimmed by 5 bases and J by 8 bases, 11 bases remained unmatched. This CDR3 comprises 15 residues. CDR3 coding DNA: TGTGCCAGCAGTGTATCCGGGACAGGAGGTTATGAGCAGTTCTTC. It is translated as CASSVSGTGGYEQFF.

This clonotype has only a few counts. The V gene is TRBV14, the J gene TRBJ2-4; the match to TRBD1 covers 7 bases. Judging by the DNA end, TRBJ2-7 fits better; the J call may be wrong. The CDR3 sequence is 15 residues long. Germline lookup yields CDR1 SGHDN and CDR2 FVKESK. For the CDR3, the DNA is TGTGCCAGCAGCCAGCTCCGGGACAGCCTCTACGAGCAGTACTTC. Protein product: CASSQLRDSLYEQYF.

The chain joins TRBV7-3 to TRBJ1-2; a possible D gene is TRBD1 (6 bases). Germline V gives CDR1 SGHTA, CDR2 FQGTGA. Trimming cost V 5 bases and J 4 bases, with 17 bases left between them. The CDR3 extends over 15 amino acids. CDR3 loop: CASSIGGGGGYGYTF. In DNA form, the CDR3 reads TGTGCCAGCAGCATAGGGGGGGGCGGAGGCTATGGCTACACCTTC.

This clonotype was found many times. This chain uses TRBV5-1 with TRBJ2-6; D ambiguous. V lost 0 bases and J lost 1, with 5 bases in between. The CDR3 totals 15 residues. Germline assignment: CDR1 SGHRS and CDR2 YFSETQ. The CDR3 region has the DNA TGCGCCAGCAGCTTGGGAGTTTCTGGGGCCAACGTCCTGACTTTC. As protein: CASSLGVSGANVLTF. Together with reference TRBV5-1 and TRBJ2-6, the CDR3 gives the full variable domain: KAGVTQTPRYLIKTRGQQVTLSCSPISGHRSVSWYQQTPGQGLQFLFEYFSETQRNKGNFPGRFSGRQFSNSRSEMNVSTLELGDSALYLCASSLGVSGANVLTFGAGSRLTVL.

This clonotype was recorded at least ten times. The V and J genes are TRBV29-1 and TRBJ2-7, with unresolved D. V dropped 4 bases and J dropped 1 base, with 8 bases sitting between them. The CDR3 totals 12 residues. The germline V gene encodes CDR1 SQVTM and CDR2 ANQGSEA. In DNA form, the CDR3 reads TGCAGCGTTGGGCAGGAGTCCTACGAGCAGTACTTC. Protein: CSVGQESYEQYF.

J is TRBJ2-1 and V is TRBV10-3, with 11 bases aligning to TRBD2. The CDR3 length is 19 residues. V was pared by 4 bases and J by 0 bases, with 11 bases of the junction left unmatched. Germline V lookup: CDR1 ENHRY, CDR2 SYGVKD. CDR3 sequence: CAISGMGLAEMSSYNEQFF. The CDR3 DNA reads TGTGCCATCAGTGGTATGGGACTAGCGGAGATGAGCTCCTACAATGAGCAGTTCTTC.

This clonotype appeared a few times. Sequence at one end of the junction differs from germline and may be a read error. This rearrangement joins TRBV11-2 to TRBJ1-5, with 7 bases fitting TRBD1. The CDR3 is 15 amino acids. Germline CDR1 reads SGHAT; CDR2 reads FQNNGV. CDR3 sequence reads: CASSPTGQKDQPQHF. The CDR3 bases are TGTGCCAGCAGCCCCACGGGACAGAAGGATCAACCCCAGCATTTT.

Details on this clonotype: Germline is not matched at one junction end, which may reflect a read error. This chain uses TRBV14 with TRBJ2-7; D perhaps matches TRBD1 (6 bases). This CDR3 region has 17 residues. Per germline, CDR1 SGHDN and CDR2 FVKESK. The CDR3 region has the DNA TGTGCCAGCAGTCAAGGACGCCTACAGGGTAGCTCCTACGAGCAGTACTTC. Translating gives CASSQGRLQGSSYEQYF.

The chain recombines TRBV2 with TRBJ1-5, with a tentative D call TRBD1 (6 bases). There are 15 residues in the CDR3. Germline lookup yields CDR1 SNHLY and CDR2 FYNNEI. Trimming took 6 bases from V and 6 from J, leaving 18 bases between them. In DNA, the CDR3 is TGTGCCAGCAGGACTGGACAGAGGGGGAGTCAGCCCCAGCATTTT. Translated, it gives CASRTGQRGSQPQHF.

This clonotype was counted only a few times. This chain links TRBV4-1 with TRBJ2-3; D remains ambiguous. CDR3 length: 13 amino acids. V was cut by 0 bases and J by 8 bases, with 9 bases left in between. Germline lookup yields CDR1 MGHRA and CDR2 YSYEKL. The CDR3 coding sequence is TGCGCCAGCAGCCAAGATGTTGGGTGTACGCAGTATTTT. Its translation: CASSQDVGCTQYF.

The chain uses TRBV14 and TRBJ2-3; 7 bases map to TRBD2. The CDR3 contains 18 residues. CDR1 is SGHDN and CDR2 is FVKESK in the germline V gene. After removal of 2 bases from V and 2 bases from J, the junction contained 13 bases not matched to a gene. The CDR3 bases are TGTGCCAGCAGCCAATCTTCGATGGGAGGGACGGTCACAGATACGCAGTATTTT. Its protein product is CASSQSSMGGTVTDTQYF.

V usage is TRBV7-9 and J usage is TRBJ2-3, with 10 positions matching TRBD2. The ends lost 1 base at V and 1 base at J; junction bases unmatched: 5. The CDR3 runs 17 residues. The germline V gene encodes CDR1 SEHNR and CDR2 FQNEAQ (reference sequence). The CDR3 DNA is TGTGCCAGCAGCTTAGTCCTAGCGGGAGTTCGCACAGATACGCAGTATTTT. This gives the protein CASSLVLAGVRTDTQYF.

The chain carries TRBV9 and TRBJ1-2, with 9 positions matching TRBD1. The CDR3 consists of 15 residues. The germline gives CDR1 SGDLS, CDR2 YYNGEE. The trim removed 4 bases at V and 0 bases at J, leaving 4 bases unmatched. The CDR3 spells CASSTRQGANYGYTF. The CDR3 DNA reads as TGTGCCAGCAGCACGCGACAGGGGGCTAACTATGGCTACACCTTC.

The V gene is TRBV21-1, the J gene TRBJ2-4; TRBD2 is the table's D call, not checked against the DNA. TRBJ2-7 explains the end of the DNA better; the J call may be wrong. TRBV21-1 is labeled a pseudogene. The CDR3 is made up of 14 amino acids. The CDR3: CARTPGLVPYEQYF. In DNA, the CDR3 is TGTGCCAGAACTCCGGGACTAGTCCCTTACGAGCAGTACTTC.

This clonotype was picked up a small number of times. V is TRBV3-1 and J is TRBJ2-7; the match to TRBD1 covers 10 bases. Germline V gene data show CDR1 as LGHDT and CDR2 as YNNKEL (reference sequence). The CDR3 is 14 amino acids. The V gene end was trimmed by 5 bases and the J gene end by 4 bases; junction bases not matched to a gene: 5. CDR3 loop: CASSARTGGYEQYF. The CDR3 DNA follows: TGTGCCAGCAGCGCTCGGACAGGGGGGTACGAGCAGTACTTC.

The V gene is TRBV27, the J gene TRBJ2-4; 8 bases agree with TRBD2. Germline CDR1 and CDR2: MNHEY and SMNVEV (reference sequence). This CDR3 has 19 residues. The V and J ends lost 6 bases and 1 base, in that order; junction bases with no gene match: 17. CDR3 sequence: CASRFRGGAGTTAKNIQYF. CDR3 sequence (DNA): TGTGCCAGCAGGTTCCGGGGGGGGGCCGGGACTACGGCCAAAAACATTCAGTACTTC.

The DNA for the CDR3 is TGCGCCAGCAGCCTAGCGGCTAAAGAGACCCAGTACTTC. Protein sequence: CASSLAAKETQYF. The chain combines TRBV4-1 with TRBJ2-7; tentative D call: TRBD2 (6 bases). The DNA end is more similar to TRBJ2-5, so the J call may be wrong. Germline-derived CDR1 and CDR2 are MGHRA and YSYEKL. CDR3 length: 13 residues.

This clonotype turned up a few times. This chain uses TRBV4-1 with TRBJ2-7; 8 nucleotides align to TRBD2. The V gene end was trimmed by 1 base and the J gene end by 2 bases; junction bases not matched to a gene: 4. The CDR3 extends over 15 amino acids. Germline CDR1 and CDR2: MGHRA and YSYEKL. The chain's CDR3 is CASSQVVAGTYEQYF. The CDR3 DNA follows: TGCGCCAGCAGCCAAGTAGTAGCGGGGACCTACGAGCAGTACTTC.

This chain connects TRBV24-1 to TRBJ2-3; D gene unclear. The CDR3 contains 15 residues. V lost 8 bases to trimming and J lost 3 bases, with 17 bases between them. Germline-derived CDR1 and CDR2 are KGHDR and SFDVKD. The CDR3 sequence is CATTLGFGFTDTQYF. DNA for the CDR3: TGTGCCACCACATTGGGGTTCGGGTTTACAGATACGCAGTATTTT.

This chain links TRBV20-1 with TRBJ2-4; 9 nucleotides match TRBD2. The end of the DNA is better explained by TRBJ2-7, so the J call may be wrong. Germline V gives CDR1 DFQATT, CDR2 SNEGSKA (reference sequence). The CDR3 extends over 14 amino acids. CDR3 DNA: TGCAGTGCTCTGAGCGGGAGGAATAGCTACGAGCAGTACTTC. This sequence encodes CSALSGRNSYEQYF.